Shown below are 23 T cell receptor beta chains from a single sample sequenced in a study of T cell repertoires in ileal Crohn's disease (dated by TCRdb to the late 2010s). Before cell sorting, lamina propria lymphocytes from surgical specimens were separated using a Ficoll-hypaque gradient. The method behind the library was the immunoSEQ multiplex PCR assay. This is the immuneACCESS table as TCRdb keeps it, with only in-frame sequences that have V and J called. A part of the clones is gone; compared with another copy, unresolved V genes explain less than half, and the rest is unexplained. The sample table holds about 2,100 clones, of which roughly 68% were seen once. The ten biggest clones cover about 13% of the sample. The sequenced sample was CD8+ T cells from ileum. These TCRs come from an adult with Crohn's disease. Some clones in this sample may be carry-over from other donors' samples.

This clone has a handful of counts. The V and J genes are TRBV9 and TRBJ2-6, with TRBD1 as a possible D gene (6 bases). The CDR3 runs 18 residues. Germline-derived CDR1 and CDR2 are SGDLS and YYNGEE. Trimming pared 0 bases from V and 0 bases from J, leaving 13 bases between. CDR3 sequence: CASSVDPGGSSGANVLTF. The CDR3 nucleotides are TGTGCCAGCAGCGTAGATCCTGGGGGCTCCTCTGGGGCCAACGTCCTGACTTTC.

The gene calls are TRBV27 and TRBJ2-5; 12 bases align to TRBD2. This CDR3 is built from 16 residues. Germline CDR1 and CDR2: MNHEY and SMNVEV (reference sequence). Germline trimming cut 4 bases from V and 5 bases from J; bases unmatched to any gene: 8. CDR3 sequence reads: CASSSWTSGNLETQYF. The CDR3 DNA is TGTGCCAGCAGTTCTTGGACTAGCGGGAATTTGGAGACCCAGTACTTC.

This clone was seen only once. The V call is TRBV28, the J call TRBJ2-1; 12 bases align to TRBD1. V lost 5 bases, J lost 6 bases, and 5 bases stayed unmatched. The CDR3 is 15 amino acids. The germline gives CDR1 MDHEN, CDR2 SYDVKM. CDR3 coding DNA: TGTGCCAGCAGTCCCGGGACAGGGGGCTTCAATGAGCAGTTCTTC. It is translated as CASSPGTGGFNEQFF. Looking up the rest from reference TRBV28 and TRBJ2-1 gives the full variable domain: DVKVTQSSRYLVKRTGEKVFLECVQDMDHENMFWYRQDPGLGLRLIYFSYDVKMKEKGDIPEGYSVSREKKERFSLILESASTNQTSMYLCASSPGTGGFNEQFFGPGTRLTVL.

The gene calls are TRBV14 and TRBJ1-2; D might be TRBD1 (5 bases). Trimming cost V 5 bases and J 4 bases, with 14 bases left between them. CDR1 is SGHDN, CDR2 FVKESK, per germline. CDR3 length equals 14 residues. The CDR3 DNA reads as TGTGCCAGCAGCAAGAGCAGGGCAATCTATGGCTACACCTTC. It specifies CASSKSRAIYGYTF.

The gene calls are TRBV27 and TRBJ2-7, with 15 positions matching TRBD2. This CDR3 is built from 17 residues. After removal of 0 bases from V and 3 bases from J, the junction contained 3 bases not matched to a gene. From germline, CDR1 is MNHEY and CDR2 SMNVEV (reference sequence). CDR3: CASSLSGLAGGFYEQYF. The CDR3 DNA reads TGTGCCAGCAGTTTATCGGGACTAGCGGGGGGATTCTACGAGCAGTACTTC.

This chain uses TRBV5-1 with TRBJ1-1; no firm D call. Trimming took off 0 bases at V and 1 base at J, with 13 bases between the two ends. CDR3 length equals 16 residues. Germline lookup yields CDR1 SGHRS and CDR2 YFSETQ. This chain's CDR3 is CASSLVVRQKNTEAFF. The CDR3 DNA follows: TGCGCCAGCAGCTTGGTGGTGCGGCAGAAGAACACTGAAGCTTTCTTT.

The rearrangement links TRBV7-2 to TRBJ2-7; D might be TRBD1 (6 bases). The CDR3 totals 14 residues. Germline V gene sequence: CDR1 SGHTA, CDR2 FQGNSA. Trimming removed 5 bases from V and 4 bases from J, with 15 bases in between. The CDR3, as DNA: TGTGCCAGCAGCCCCGGACAGCTTTTTTACGAGCAGTACTTC. Its translation is CASSPGQLFYEQYF.

DNA for the CDR3: TGCGCCAGCAGCCCGGGAAAGGGATCCGAGCAGTACTTC. This sequence encodes CASSPGKGSEQYF. This sequence joins TRBV4-3 and TRBJ2-7; D may be TRBD2 (5 bases). The CDR3 has 13 amino acids. V lost 4 bases to trimming and J lost 6 bases, with 13 bases between them. The germline CDR1 and CDR2 sequences are LGHNA and YSLEER.

Only a few counts were recorded for this clone. V usage is TRBV4-1 and J usage is TRBJ2-5, with TRBD2 matching 10 bases. There are 16 residues in the CDR3. V lost 5 bases, J lost 4 bases, and 10 bases stayed unmatched. The germline V gene has CDR1 MGHRA and CDR2 YSYEKL. CDR3 residues: CASSKKFPSGRETQYF. The CDR3, as DNA: TGCGCCAGCAGCAAAAAATTTCCTAGCGGGAGAGAGACCCAGTACTTC.

In this sample, this clone turned up once. The chain is built from TRBV18 and TRBJ1-1; 8 bases line up with TRBD1. From germline, CDR1 is KGHSH and CDR2 LQKENI. Trimming at V came to 8 bases and at J to 2 bases, leaving 4 bases not matched to a gene. The CDR3 extends over 13 amino acids. The CDR3 coding sequence is TGTGCCAGCGACAGGGGATACAACACTGAAGCTTTCTTT. It specifies CASDRGYNTEAFF.

The chain links TRBV6-5 to TRBJ2-5; D perhaps matches TRBD1 (6 bases). Germline assignment: CDR1 MNHEY and CDR2 SVGAGI. CDR3 length equals 15 residues. V was shortened by 4 bases and J by 5 bases, with 17 bases between the two germline ends. CDR3 sequence (DNA): TGTGCCAGCAGTTCGGGGACACTCGGGGCGGAGACCCAGTACTTC. Translating it yields CASSSGTLGAETQYF.

The rearrangement links TRBV2 to TRBJ2-7; D gene uncertain. Germline V CDR1 and CDR2: SNHLY, FYNNEI. Trimming left V 6 bases short and J 3 bases short, with 6 bases between. The CDR3 loop spans 11 amino acids. CDR3 sequence (DNA): TGTGCCAGCAGGAACTTCTACGAGCAGTACTTC. This translates into CASRNFYEQYF.

V is TRBV5-1 and J is TRBJ1-4, with a tentative D call TRBD1 (5 bases). The CDR3 extends over 15 amino acids. CDR1 is SGHRS, CDR2 YFSETQ, per germline. V lost 4 bases and J 7 bases, leaving 17 bases between the germline ends. The CDR3 nucleotides read TGCGCCAGCAGCAGTTTGGGGGGTCGAAGTGAAAAACTGTTTTTT. This gives the protein CASSSLGGRSEKLFF. Full variable domain (rest looked up from reference TRBV5-1 and TRBJ1-4): KAGVTQTPRYLIKTRGQQVTLSCSPISGHRSVSWYQQTPGQGLQFLFEYFSETQRNKGNFPGRFSGRQFSNSRSEMNVSTLELGDSALYLCASSSLGGRSEKLFFGSGTQLSVL.

This clone was seen a handful of times. This chain joins TRBV6-4 and TRBJ2-1; 8 positions agree with TRBD2. J lost 4 bases, V lost 4 bases, and 9 bases had no gene match. The CDR3 has 16 residues. The germline gives CDR1 MRHNA, CDR2 SNTAGT. This CDR3 is CASSVVTSGSYNEQFF. In DNA, the CDR3 is TGTGCCAGCAGTGTGGTAACTAGCGGATCTTACAATGAGCAGTTCTTC.

This chain links TRBV21-1 with TRBJ2-7; the D call in the table, TRBD1, was not verified against the DNA. TRBV21-1 is a known pseudogene. The CDR3 consists of 16 residues. CDR3 DNA: TGTGCCAAGGTGCCAATTTACCGGGACATATCCTACGAGCAGTACTTC. The encoded protein is CAKVPIYRDISYEQYF.

The chain links TRBV7-9 to TRBJ2-1, with D uncertain. The CDR3 sequence is 14 residues long. Trimming took off 4 bases at V and 5 bases at J, with 12 bases between the two ends. Per germline, CDR1 SEHNR and CDR2 FQNEAQ (reference sequence). The chain's CDR3 is CASSSFMWHNEQFF. Here the CDR3 DNA reads TGTGCCAGCAGCTCCTTTATGTGGCACAATGAGCAGTTCTTC.

This rearrangement joins TRBV9 to TRBJ1-2; TRBD1 agrees at 8 bases. J gave up 3 bases and V 0 bases, and 7 bases lay outside the gene matches. This CDR3 has 16 residues. Germline lookup yields CDR1 SGDLS and CDR2 YYNGEE. CDR3 nucleotide sequence: TGTGCCAGCAGCGTAGAGGGACAGGAGTTTCACTATGGCTACACCTTC. Protein sequence: CASSVEGQEFHYGYTF.

V usage is TRBV7-6 and J usage is TRBJ2-7; TRBD1 matches 8 bases. The CDR3 consists of 13 residues. The V gene's germline CDR1 is SGHVS and CDR2 FNYEAQ. V trimming: 4 bases; J trimming: 6 bases; junction bases outside the gene matches: 5. This CDR3 reads CASSSGQGFEQYF. In DNA, the CDR3 is TGTGCCAGCAGCTCAGGACAGGGCTTCGAGCAGTACTTC.

V is TRBV7-9 and J is TRBJ2-1; 8 bases line up with TRBD2. V was pared by 4 bases and J by 9 bases, with 8 bases of the junction left unmatched. From germline, CDR1 is SEHNR and CDR2 FQNEAQ (reference sequence). The CDR3 has 14 residues. CDR3 bases: TGTGCCAGCAGCTCCGCCGGGACTAGAGGTGAGCAGTTCTTC. Translation: CASSSAGTRGEQFF.

The CDR3 sequence: CASSQGLAGVYEQYF. The CDR3 DNA sequence: TGCGCCAGCAGCCAGGGACTAGCGGGAGTGTACGAGCAGTACTTC. The genes are TRBV4-3 and TRBJ2-7, with TRBD2 matching 14 bases. The CDR3 extends over 15 amino acids. Trimming cost V 3 bases and J 4 bases; bases outside gene matches: 2. The germline CDR1 and CDR2 sequences are LGHNA and YSLEER.

This rearrangement joins TRBV4-3 to TRBJ2-3, with 7 bases lining up with TRBD2. CDR1 is LGHNA, CDR2 YSLEER, per germline. The V and J ends lost 0 bases and 4 bases, in that order; junction bases with no gene match: 7. This CDR3 comprises 16 residues. CDR3 DNA: TGCGCCAGCAGCCAAGATCGAGCGGGAAGTCCAGATACGCAGTATTTT. Encoded protein: CASSQDRAGSPDTQYF.

By its share, this clone is large. The chain combines TRBV10-3 with TRBJ2-7, with 10 bases aligning to TRBD2. CDR3 length: 17 amino acids. Losses at the gene ends were 0 bases for V and 7 bases for J; bases not matched to a gene: 12. Germline V gene sequence: CDR1 ENHRY, CDR2 SYGVKD. The CDR3 here is CAISESFASGSLREQYF. Here the CDR3 DNA reads TGTGCCATCAGTGAGTCCTTTGCTAGCGGGAGCTTAAGGGAGCAGTACTTC.

The J gene is TRBJ1-3, the V gene TRBV7-8; TRBD1 agrees at 8 bases. The V gene's germline CDR1 is SGHVS and CDR2 FQNEAQ. The CDR3 length is 16 residues. V lost 5 bases, J lost 0 bases, and 6 bases stayed unmatched. The CDR3 DNA reads as TGTGCCAGCAGCGGGGGAACAGGGGGCTCTGGAAACACCATATATTTT. Amino acids: CASSGGTGGSGNTIYF. Full variable domain (rest looked up from reference TRBV7-8 and TRBJ1-3): GAGVSQSPRYKVAKRGQDVALRCDPISGHVSLFWYQQALGQGPEFLTYFQNEAQLDKSGLPSDRFFAERPEGSVSTLKIQRTQQEDSAVYLCASSGGTGGSGNTIYFGEGSWLTVV.